This record looks at one T cell receptor (beta chain) sequence and its context. The CDR3 consists of 15 residues. CDR1 is LNHNV and CDR2 is YYDKDF in the germline V gene (reference sequence). The V end lost 0 bases, the J end lost 3 bases, and 12 bases lay between the germline ends. The sample is drawn from a study of blood T cell repertoires in COVID-19. Study details: The study drew acute and convalescent COVID-19 samples from the United States, Italy and Spain.

In the original analysis: Reference gene primer amplification yielded estimated nucleated cell counts. Sequencing used immunoSEQ multiplex PCR; TCRdb keeps in-frame clones, though not all of them. That table supplies the V and J calls and clone size; D and trimming were determined from the DNA. The sample yields some 280,000 clones, about 89% seen once. This chain joins TRBV15 and TRBJ2-7; D possibly corresponds to TRBD1 (6 bases). Sequenced sample: peripheral blood. The TCR originated in an older woman with acute or convalescent COVID-19. This CDR3 reads CATSRDGGHYYEQYF. For the CDR3, the DNA is TGTGCCACCAGCAGAGATGGGGGCCATTACTACGAGCAGTACTTC.